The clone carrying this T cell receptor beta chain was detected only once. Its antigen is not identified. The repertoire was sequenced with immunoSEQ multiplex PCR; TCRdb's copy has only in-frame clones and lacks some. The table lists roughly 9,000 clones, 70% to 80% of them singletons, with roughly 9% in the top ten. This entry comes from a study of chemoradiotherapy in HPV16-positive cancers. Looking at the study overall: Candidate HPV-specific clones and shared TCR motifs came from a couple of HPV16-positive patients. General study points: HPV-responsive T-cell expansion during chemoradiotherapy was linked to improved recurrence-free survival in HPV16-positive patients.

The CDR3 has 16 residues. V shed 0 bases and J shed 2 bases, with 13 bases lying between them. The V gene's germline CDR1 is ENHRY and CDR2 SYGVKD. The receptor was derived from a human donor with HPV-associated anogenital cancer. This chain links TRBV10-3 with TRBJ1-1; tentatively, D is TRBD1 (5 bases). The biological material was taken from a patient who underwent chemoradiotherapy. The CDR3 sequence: CAISESRGIKNTEAFF. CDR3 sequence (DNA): TGTGCCATCAGTGAGTCGAGGGGAATAAAAAACACTGAAGCTTTCTTT.